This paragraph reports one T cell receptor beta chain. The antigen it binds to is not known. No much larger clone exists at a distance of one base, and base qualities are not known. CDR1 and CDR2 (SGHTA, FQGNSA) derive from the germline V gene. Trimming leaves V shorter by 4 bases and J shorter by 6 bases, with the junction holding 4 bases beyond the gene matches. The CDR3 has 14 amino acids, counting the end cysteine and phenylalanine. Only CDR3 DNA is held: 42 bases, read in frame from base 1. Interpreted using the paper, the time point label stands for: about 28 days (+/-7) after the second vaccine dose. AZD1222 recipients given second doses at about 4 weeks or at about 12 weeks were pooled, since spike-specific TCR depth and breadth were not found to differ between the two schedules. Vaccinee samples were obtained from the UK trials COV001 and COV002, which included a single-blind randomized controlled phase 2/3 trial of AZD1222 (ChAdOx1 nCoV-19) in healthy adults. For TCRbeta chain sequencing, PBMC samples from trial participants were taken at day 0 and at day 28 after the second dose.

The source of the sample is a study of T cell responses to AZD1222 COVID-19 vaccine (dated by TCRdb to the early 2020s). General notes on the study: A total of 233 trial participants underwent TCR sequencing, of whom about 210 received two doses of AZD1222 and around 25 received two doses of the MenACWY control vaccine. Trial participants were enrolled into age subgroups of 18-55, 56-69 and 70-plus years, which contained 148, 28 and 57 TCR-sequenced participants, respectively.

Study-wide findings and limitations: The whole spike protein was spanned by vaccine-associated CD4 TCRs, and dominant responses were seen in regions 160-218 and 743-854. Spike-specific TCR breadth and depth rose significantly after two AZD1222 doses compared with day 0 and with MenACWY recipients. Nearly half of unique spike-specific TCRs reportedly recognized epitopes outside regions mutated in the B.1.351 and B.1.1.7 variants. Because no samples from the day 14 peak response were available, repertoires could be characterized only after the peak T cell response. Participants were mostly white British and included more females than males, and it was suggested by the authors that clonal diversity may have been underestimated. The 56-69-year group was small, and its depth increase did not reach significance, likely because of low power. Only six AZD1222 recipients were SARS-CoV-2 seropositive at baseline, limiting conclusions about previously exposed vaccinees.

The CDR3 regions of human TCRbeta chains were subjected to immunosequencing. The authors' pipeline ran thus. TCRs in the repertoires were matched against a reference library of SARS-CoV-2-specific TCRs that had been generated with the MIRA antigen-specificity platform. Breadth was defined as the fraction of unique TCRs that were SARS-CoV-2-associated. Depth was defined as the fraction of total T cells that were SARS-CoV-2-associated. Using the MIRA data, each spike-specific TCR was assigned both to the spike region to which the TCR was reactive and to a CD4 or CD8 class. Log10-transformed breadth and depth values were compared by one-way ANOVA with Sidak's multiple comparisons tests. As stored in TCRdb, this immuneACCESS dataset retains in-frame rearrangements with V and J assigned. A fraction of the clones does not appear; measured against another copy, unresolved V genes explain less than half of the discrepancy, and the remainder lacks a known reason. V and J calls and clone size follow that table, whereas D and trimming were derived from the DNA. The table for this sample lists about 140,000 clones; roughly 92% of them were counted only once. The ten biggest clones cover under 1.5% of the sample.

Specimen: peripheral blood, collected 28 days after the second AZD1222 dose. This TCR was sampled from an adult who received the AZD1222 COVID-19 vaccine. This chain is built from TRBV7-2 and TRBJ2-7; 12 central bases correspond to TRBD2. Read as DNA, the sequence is TGTGCCAGCAGCTCTAGCGGGAGGGCCGGCGAGCAGTACTTC. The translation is CASSSSGRAGEQYF.